The clone carrying this T cell receptor beta chain was seen ten or more times. CDR1 SGHRS and CDR2 YFSETQ come from the germline V gene. This CDR3 has 14 residues. V was pared by 0 bases and J by 4 bases, with 10 bases between. Indicated time point: sample taken at primary tumor resection. The record originates from a study of spatial heterogeneity in lung cancer. Study background: Compared with alpha-chain sequences, beta-chain sequences were consistently detected in greater numbers. There were, on average, more than eight raw-read appearances for each unique TCR and UMI combination.

Each molecule of TCR cDNA was tagged with one unique molecular identifier. One entry per CDR3 protein results from TCRdb running MiXCR on the 5' RACE reads. The sample lists approximately 25,000 distinct CDR3 sequences, 3% to 3.5% occurring once. This sequence originates from a female donor with early-stage non-small cell lung cancer. Sequences were derived from PBMCs, sampled at surgery. This chain joins TRBV5-1 and TRBJ1-2; possibly TRBD1 for D (6 bases). CDR3 in amino acids: CASSLARGAYGYTF. As DNA, the CDR3 is TGCGCCAGCAGCTTGGCCCGGGGGGCCTATGGCTACACCTTC.